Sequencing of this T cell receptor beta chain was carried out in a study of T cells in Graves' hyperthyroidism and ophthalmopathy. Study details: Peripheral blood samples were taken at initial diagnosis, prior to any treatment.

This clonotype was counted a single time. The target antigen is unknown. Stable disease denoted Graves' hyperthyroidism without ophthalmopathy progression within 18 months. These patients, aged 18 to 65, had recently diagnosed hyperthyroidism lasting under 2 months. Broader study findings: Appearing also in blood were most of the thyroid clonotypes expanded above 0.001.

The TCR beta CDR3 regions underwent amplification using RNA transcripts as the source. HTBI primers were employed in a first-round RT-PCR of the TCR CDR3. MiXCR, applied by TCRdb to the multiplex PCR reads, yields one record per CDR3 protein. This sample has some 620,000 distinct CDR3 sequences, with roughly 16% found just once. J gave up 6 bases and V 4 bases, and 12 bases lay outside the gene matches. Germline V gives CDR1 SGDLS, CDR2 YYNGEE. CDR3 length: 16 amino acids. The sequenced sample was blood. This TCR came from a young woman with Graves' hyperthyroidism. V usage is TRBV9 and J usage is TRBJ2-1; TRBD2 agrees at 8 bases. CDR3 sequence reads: CASSPRVIAGSNEQFF. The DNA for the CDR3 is TGTGCCAGCAGCCCCCGGGTGATAGCGGGATCCAATGAGCAGTTCTTC.